This T cell receptor (beta chain) is drawn from a study of glioma-infiltrating T cells after dendritic cell vaccination. Indicated time point: after dendritic cell vaccination, including at tumor progression/relapse. The V segment lost 3 bases and the J segment 5 bases; nucleotides outside the gene matches: 10. CDR3 length: 16 residues. Germline lookup yields CDR1 SGHAT and CDR2 FQDESV (reference sequence). The method was immunoSEQ multiplex PCR; TCRdb's version includes in-frame clones alone and lacks a portion of them. The sample includes tens of thousands of clones, 75% to 90% of them seen just once.

This receptor was taken from a human donor with glioblastoma. This specimen was blood, taken after dendritic cell vaccination. The chain joins TRBV11-1 to TRBJ2-1; 7 bases are a match to TRBD1. The CDR3 region is CASSFWTGSGNNEQFF. CDR3 nucleotides: TGTGCCAGCAGCTTCTGGACAGGATCGGGAAACAATGAGCAGTTCTTC.